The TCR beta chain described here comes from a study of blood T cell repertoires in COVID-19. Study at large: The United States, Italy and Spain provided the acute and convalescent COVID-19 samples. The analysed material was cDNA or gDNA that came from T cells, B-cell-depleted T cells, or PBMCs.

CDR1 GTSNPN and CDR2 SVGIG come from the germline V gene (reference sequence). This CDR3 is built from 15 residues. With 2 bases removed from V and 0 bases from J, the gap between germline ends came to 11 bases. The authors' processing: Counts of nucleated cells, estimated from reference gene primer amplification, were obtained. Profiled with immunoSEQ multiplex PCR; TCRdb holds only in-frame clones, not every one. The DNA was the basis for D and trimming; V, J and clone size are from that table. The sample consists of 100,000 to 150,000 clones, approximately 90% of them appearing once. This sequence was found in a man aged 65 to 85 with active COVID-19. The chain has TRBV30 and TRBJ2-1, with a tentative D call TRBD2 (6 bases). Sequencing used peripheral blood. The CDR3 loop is CAWSRRDFSYNEQFF. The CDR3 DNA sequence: TGTGCCTGGAGTCGGCGGGACTTCTCCTACAATGAGCAGTTCTTC.